This TCR beta chain was sequenced in a study of blood T cell repertoires in COVID-19. Study background: Acute and convalescent COVID-19 specimens originated in the United States, Italy and Spain. From T cells, B-cell-depleted T cells, or PBMCs came the material, which was cDNA or gDNA.

In the original workflow: Cell counts per sample came from amplifying reference gene primers. Repertoires were generated with immunoSEQ multiplex PCR, while TCRdb's copy carries only in-frame clones and drops some. V, J and clone size derive from that table, while D and trimming were established from the DNA sequence. The data contain some 150,000 clones, roughly 86% of them singletons. This CDR3 spans 16 amino acids. Germline V gene sequence: CDR1 SEHNR, CDR2 FQNEAQ (reference sequence). Trimming cost V 5 bases and J 1 base, with 18 bases left between them. The source is a woman between 55 and 75 years old who had recovered from COVID-19. The sequencing sample was made of peripheral blood. This chain links TRBV7-9 with TRBJ2-7, with D tentatively TRBD2 (6 bases). CDR3 bases: TGTGCCAGCAGCCCCCCGGTTCGGGGGAGGTCCTACGAGCAGTACTTC. This translates into CASSPPVRGRSYEQYF.